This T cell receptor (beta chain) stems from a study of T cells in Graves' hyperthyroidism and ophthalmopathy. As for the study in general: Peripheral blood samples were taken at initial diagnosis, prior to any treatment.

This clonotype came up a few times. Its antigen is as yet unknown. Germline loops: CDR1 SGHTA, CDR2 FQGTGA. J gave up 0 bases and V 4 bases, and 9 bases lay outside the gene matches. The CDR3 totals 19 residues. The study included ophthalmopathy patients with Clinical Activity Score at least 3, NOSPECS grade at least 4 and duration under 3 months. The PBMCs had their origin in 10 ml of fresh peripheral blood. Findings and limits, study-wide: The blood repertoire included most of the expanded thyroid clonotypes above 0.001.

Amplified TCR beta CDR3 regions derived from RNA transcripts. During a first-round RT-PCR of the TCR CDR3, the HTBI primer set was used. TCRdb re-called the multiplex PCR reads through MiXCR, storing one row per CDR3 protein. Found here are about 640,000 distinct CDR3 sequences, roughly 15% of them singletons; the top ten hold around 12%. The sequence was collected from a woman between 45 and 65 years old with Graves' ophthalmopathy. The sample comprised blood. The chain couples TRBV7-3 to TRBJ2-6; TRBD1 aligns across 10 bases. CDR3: CASSSQRTGGLSGANVLTF. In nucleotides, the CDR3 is TGTGCCAGCAGCTCTCAAAGGACAGGGGGACTCTCTGGGGCCAACGTCCTGACTTTC.